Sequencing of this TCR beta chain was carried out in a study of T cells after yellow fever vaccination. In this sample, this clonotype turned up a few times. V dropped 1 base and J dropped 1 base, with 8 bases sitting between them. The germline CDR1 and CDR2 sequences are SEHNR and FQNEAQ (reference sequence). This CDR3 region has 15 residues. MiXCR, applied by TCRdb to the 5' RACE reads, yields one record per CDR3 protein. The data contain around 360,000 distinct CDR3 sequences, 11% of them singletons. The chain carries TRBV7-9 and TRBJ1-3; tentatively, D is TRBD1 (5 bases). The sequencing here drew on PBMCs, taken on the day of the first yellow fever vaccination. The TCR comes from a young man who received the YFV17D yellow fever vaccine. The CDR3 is CASSLGGRSGNTIYF. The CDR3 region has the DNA TGTGCCAGCAGCTTAGGGGGGAGGTCTGGAAACACCATATATTTT.